These 2 T cell receptor beta chains originate from one sample sequenced in a study of shared clonotypes between healthy human individuals. The method was immunoSEQ multiplex PCR; TCRdb's version includes in-frame clones alone and lacks a portion of them. The sample records fewer than 1.6 million clones, roughly 98.5% being singletons. Sequencing was done on a sample of naive CD4+ T cells sorted from blood. The subset here: CD45RA+ positively selected. These receptors were collected from a man younger than 40 in good health.

This chain connects TRBV10-2 to TRBJ1-1; D uncertain. V gave up 1 base and J gave up 0 bases, with 9 bases separating them. This CDR3 contains 15 residues. Looked up from germline, CDR1 is WSHSY and CDR2 is SAAADI. CDR3 sequence (DNA): TGCGCCAGCAGTGAGTTCGGGGAAGTGAACACTGAAGCTTTCTTT. It is translated as CASSEFGEVNTEAFF.

The chain combines TRBV19 with TRBJ1-1, with D hard to call. This CDR3 is 15 amino acids long. The V and J ends lost 5 bases and 5 bases respectively, with 18 bases between them. Germline V gene sequence: CDR1 LNHDA, CDR2 SQIVND (reference sequence). CDR3 residues: CASSSPARAQTEAFF. The CDR3 DNA follows: TGTGCCAGTAGTTCCCCCGCGAGGGCCCAAACTGAAGCTTTCTTT.